This TCR beta chain originates from a study of regulatory T cells in long-lasting Graves disease. Note on this clonotype: The antigen remains unidentified.

Time point of the sample: persistent/refractory GD, antithyroid drugs over 5 years with positive TRAb. PBMC-extracted RNA yielded the TCR library. The authors diagnosed Graves' disease using American Thyroid Association guidelines. EDTA tubes were used for drawing approximately 8.4 milliliters of peripheral blood. Study results and caveats: It was in persistent disease that TRBV28, TRBJ1-2 and TRBJ2-5 were favored. Persistent Graves' disease cases displayed lower TCR diversity than newly diagnosed ones.

The CDR3 runs to 13 residues. The ends were cut back, 7 bases at V and 4 bases at J, with 16 bases in the middle. CDR1 is SQVTM, CDR2 ANQGSEA, per germline. Building the TCR beta libraries relied on iRepertoire HTBI primers, and CDR3 regions underwent Arm-PCR. TCRdb processed the multiplex PCR reads anew with MiXCR; each CDR3 protein has one entry. The data show roughly 500,000 distinct CDR3 sequences, with 20% to 25% seen just once and around 7% held by the top ten. This rearrangement joins TRBV29-1 to TRBJ2-5, with a weak D call TRBD1 (5 bases). The specimen was peripheral blood mononuclear cells (PBMCs), collected when the disease was refractory, from a patient treated with antithyroid drugs. This receptor was identified in a female donor with Graves disease. CDR3 sequence (DNA): TGCAGCGCTGACGGTCAGGGCGGAGAGACCCAGTACTTC. This translates into CSADGQGGETQYF.